This TCR beta chain comes out of a study of cytomegalovirus exposure and HLA in healthy donors. Primers for the PCR totalled 60 Vbeta and 13 Jbeta. Using immunoSEQ multiplex PCR, the repertoire was profiled, and TCRdb retains in-frame clones only, with some absent. Among under 200,000 clones listed, 75% to 85% were seen once. The CDR3 extends over 12 amino acids. V lost 4 bases, J lost 5 bases, and 3 bases stayed unmatched. Germline V gene sequence: CDR1 GTSNPN, CDR2 SVGIG (reference sequence). The sequencing sample was made of PBMCs. The origin of this receptor is a man aged 45-65 years in good health and CMV-seropositive. The rearrangement uses TRBV30 and TRBJ2-5, with TRBD1 matching 8 bases. CDR3 coding DNA: TGTGCCTGGAACAGGGGGTATGAGACCCAGTACTTC. Amino acids: CAWNRGYETQYF.